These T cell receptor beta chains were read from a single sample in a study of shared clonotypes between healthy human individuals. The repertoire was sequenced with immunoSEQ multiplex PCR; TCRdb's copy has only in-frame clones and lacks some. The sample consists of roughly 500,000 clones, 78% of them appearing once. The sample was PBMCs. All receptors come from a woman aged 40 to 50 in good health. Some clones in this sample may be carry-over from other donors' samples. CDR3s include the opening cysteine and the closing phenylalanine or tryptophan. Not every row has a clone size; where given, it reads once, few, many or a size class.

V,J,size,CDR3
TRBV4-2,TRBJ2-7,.,CASSHARDRGHEQYF
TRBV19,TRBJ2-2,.,CASTVGRAVGGELFF
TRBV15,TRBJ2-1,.,CATSRAATGYNEQFF
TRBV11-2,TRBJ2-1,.,CASTGGTLADEQFF
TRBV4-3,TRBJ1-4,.,CASSQDRVIGEKLFF
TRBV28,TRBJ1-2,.,CASKLGQIYGYTF
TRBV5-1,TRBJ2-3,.,CASSSTVNLNTDTQYF
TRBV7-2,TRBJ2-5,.,CASSSLYAGQETQYF
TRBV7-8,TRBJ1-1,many,CASSSGQGNTEAFF
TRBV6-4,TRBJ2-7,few,CASSDPGTSSYEQYF
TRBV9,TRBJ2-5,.,CASSVGEAETQYF
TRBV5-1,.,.,CASSLSGSTNYEQYF
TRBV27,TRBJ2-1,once,CASSYGPLAGPYNEQFF
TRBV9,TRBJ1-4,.,CASSVLPSGQGEKLFF
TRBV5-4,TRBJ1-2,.,CASSLRGVGYGYTF
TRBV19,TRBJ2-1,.,CASTSGSSYNEQFF
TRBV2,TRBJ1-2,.,CASSKGTVNYGCTF
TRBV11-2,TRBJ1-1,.,CASSSEGGRTEAFF
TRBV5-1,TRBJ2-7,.,CASSLVGGAGGSSYEQYF
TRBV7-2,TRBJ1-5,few,CASSLEVPGVSSNQPQHF
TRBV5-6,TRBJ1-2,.,CASSVINRVSNYGYTF
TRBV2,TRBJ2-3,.,CASSLEAESTDTQYF
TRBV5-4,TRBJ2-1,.,CASSLDLAGGPPGQFF
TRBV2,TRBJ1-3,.,CASSAQGVAGNTIYF
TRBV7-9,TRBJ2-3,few,CASSPLLGVTDTQYF
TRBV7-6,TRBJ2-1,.,CASRRSAGTASRVNEQFF
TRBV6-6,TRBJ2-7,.,CASSRQAPWDEQYF
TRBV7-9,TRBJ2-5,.,CASSLPGWDRETQYF
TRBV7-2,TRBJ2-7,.,CASSLAGAEQYF
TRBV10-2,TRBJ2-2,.,CASSDGLDRGTGELFF
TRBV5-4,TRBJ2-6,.,CASSLVVHSGANVLTF
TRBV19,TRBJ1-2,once,CASSIAGTGGLGYTF
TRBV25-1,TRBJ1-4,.,CASRAPGTNEKLFF
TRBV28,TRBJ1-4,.,CASSKSGGEGEKLFF
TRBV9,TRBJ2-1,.,CASSVGDRVNNEQFF
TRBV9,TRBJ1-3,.,CASSVGRVANTIYF
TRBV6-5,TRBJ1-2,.,CASSSGHRNNYGYTF
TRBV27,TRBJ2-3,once,CASSLWASGGTDTQYF
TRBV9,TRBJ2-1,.,CASSPIAGGAHEQFF
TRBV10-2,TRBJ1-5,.,CASSDQYNQPQHF
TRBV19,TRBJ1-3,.,CASSNLRGGGPISGNTIYF
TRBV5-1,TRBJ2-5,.,CASSPTGGQETQYF
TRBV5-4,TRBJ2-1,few,CASSPQLASLANEQFF
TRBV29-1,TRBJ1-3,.,CSVEYGNTIYF
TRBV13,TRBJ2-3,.,CASSLGGLSTDTQYF
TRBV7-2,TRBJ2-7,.,CASSLNRGRDEQYF
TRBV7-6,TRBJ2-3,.,CATASGMEDTQYF
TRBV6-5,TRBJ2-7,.,CASSYWQGSSYEQYF
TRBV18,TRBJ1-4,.,CASSPPGRDNEKLFF
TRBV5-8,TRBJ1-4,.,CASSSGQGGEKLFF
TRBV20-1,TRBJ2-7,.,CSVLWGEQYF
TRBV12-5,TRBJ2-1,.,CASAPPRDFYEQFF
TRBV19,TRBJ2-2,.,CASSTRQGRDGELFF
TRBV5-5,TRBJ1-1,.,CASSRTGGGEAFF
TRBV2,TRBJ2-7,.,CASSRDGAGGYEQYF
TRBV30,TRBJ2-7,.,CAYMNRVSYEQYF
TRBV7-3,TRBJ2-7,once,CASSLIAGPSEQYF
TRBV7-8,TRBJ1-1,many,CASSFTGRMGEAFF
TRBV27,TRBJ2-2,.,CASSKDRSGTGELFF